This T cell receptor beta chain was observed in a study of blood T cell repertoires in COVID-19. Study-level information: Samples of COVID-19 (acute and convalescent) were obtained from the United States, Italy and Spain. From T cells, B-cell-depleted T cells, or PBMCs came the material, which was cDNA or gDNA.

Authors' data handling: It was from reference gene primer amplification that nucleated cell counts were estimated. Measured with immunoSEQ multiplex PCR; TCRdb has only the in-frame clones, and not every one. That table supplies the V and J calls and clone size; D and trimming were determined from the DNA. The repertoire holds about 180,000 clones, 70% to 90% seen once, with roughly 7% in the top ten. The CDR3 consists of 16 residues. Germline values: CDR1 SGHTA, CDR2 FQGNSA. The V segment lost 5 bases and the J segment 6 bases; nucleotides outside the gene matches: 12. The receptor was derived from a man aged 45-65 years with active or convalescent COVID-19. The rearrangement uses TRBV7-2 and TRBJ2-3, with 9 bases that match TRBD2. Sequenced input: peripheral blood. The CDR3 protein is CASSQRAGGPSDTQYF. For the CDR3, the DNA is TGTGCCAGCAGCCAACGTGCGGGAGGGCCCTCCGATACGCAGTATTTT.